Sequencing of this T cell receptor (beta chain) was carried out in a study of beta chain features in type 1 diabetes. This clone was counted a few times. Between the trimmed V and J ends, which lost 8 bases and 7 bases, there was a span of 8 bases. The CDR3 is 11 amino acids. The germline V gene has CDR1 MNHEY and CDR2 SVGAGI. Reverse transcription of all isolated RNA meant that expressed TCRB transcripts were sequenced. Using immunoSEQ multiplex PCR, the repertoire was profiled, and TCRdb retains in-frame clones only, with some absent. The sample records a few hundred thousand clones, about 16% being singletons.

The clonotype comes from a woman between 18 and 29 years old in good health. This chain connects TRBV6-5 to TRBJ1-4, with unresolved D. The sequencing sample was made of naive CD4+ T cells from blood. The CDR3 nucleotides are TGTGCCAGCGGAACGGGTGAAAAACTGTTTTTT. It codes for CASGTGEKLFF.